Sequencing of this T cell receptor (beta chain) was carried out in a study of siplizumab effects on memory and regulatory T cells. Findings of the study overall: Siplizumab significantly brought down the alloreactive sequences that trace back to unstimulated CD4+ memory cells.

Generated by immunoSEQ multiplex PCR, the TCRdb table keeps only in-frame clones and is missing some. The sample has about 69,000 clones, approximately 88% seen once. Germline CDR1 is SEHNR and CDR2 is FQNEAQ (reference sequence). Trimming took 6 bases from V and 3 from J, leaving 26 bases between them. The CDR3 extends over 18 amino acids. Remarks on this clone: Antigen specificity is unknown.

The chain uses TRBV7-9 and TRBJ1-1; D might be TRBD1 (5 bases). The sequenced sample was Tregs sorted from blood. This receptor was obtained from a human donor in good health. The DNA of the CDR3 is TGTGCCAGCAGACTCTACCAAGACAGAATGGGGTATGACACTGAAGCTTTCTTT. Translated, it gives CASRLYQDRMGYDTEAFF.